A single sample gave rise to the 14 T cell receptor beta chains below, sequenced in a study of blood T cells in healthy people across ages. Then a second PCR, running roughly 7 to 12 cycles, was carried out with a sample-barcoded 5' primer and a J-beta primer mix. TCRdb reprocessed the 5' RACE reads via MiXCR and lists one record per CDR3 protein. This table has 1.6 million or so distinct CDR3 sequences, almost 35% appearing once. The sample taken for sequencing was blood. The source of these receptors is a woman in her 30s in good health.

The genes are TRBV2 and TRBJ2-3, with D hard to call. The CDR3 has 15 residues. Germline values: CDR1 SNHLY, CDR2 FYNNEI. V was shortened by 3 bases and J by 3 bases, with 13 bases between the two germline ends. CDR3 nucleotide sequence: TGTGCCAGCAGTGACAGCTCCTACAATACAGATACGCAGTATTTT. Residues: CASSDSSYNTDTQYF.

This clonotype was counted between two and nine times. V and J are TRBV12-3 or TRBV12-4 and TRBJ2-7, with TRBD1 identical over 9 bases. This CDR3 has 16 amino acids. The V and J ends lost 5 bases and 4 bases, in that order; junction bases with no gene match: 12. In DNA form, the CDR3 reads TGTGCCAGCAGTCCTCATCCCGGGACAGGGAGTTACGAGCAGTACTTC. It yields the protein CASSPHPGTGSYEQYF.

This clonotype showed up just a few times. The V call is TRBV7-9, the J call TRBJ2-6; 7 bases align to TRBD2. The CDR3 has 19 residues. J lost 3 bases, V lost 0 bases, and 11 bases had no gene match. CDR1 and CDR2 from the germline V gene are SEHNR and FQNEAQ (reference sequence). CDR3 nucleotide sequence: TGTGCCAGCAGCTTAGCCCTATTAGCGGGTGGCAGTGGGGCCAACGTCCTGACTTTC. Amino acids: CASSLALLAGGSGANVLTF.

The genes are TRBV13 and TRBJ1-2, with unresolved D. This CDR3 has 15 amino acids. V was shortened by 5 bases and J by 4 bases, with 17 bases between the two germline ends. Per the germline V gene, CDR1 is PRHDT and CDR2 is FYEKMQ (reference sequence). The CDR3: CASSLPSDQTYGYTF. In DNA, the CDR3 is TGTGCCAGCAGCCTACCCTCGGACCAGACCTATGGCTACACCTTC.

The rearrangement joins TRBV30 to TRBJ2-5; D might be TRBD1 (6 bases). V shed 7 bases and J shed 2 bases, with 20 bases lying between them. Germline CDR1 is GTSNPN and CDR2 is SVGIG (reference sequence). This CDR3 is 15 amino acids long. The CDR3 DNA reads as TGTGCCTACCAGACAGGCGCCTTTTTACAAGAGACCCAGTACTTC. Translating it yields CAYQTGAFLQETQYF.

In DNA form, the CDR3 reads TGTGCCAGCAGCTTAGAACCATCCCATGAGCAGTACTTC. This gives the protein CASSLEPSHEQYF. The J gene is TRBJ2-5, the V gene TRBV11-2; no clear D gene. Trimming left V 0 bases short and J 11 bases short, with 13 bases between. Looked up from germline, CDR1 is SGHAT and CDR2 is FQNNGV. The CDR3 is made up of 13 amino acids.

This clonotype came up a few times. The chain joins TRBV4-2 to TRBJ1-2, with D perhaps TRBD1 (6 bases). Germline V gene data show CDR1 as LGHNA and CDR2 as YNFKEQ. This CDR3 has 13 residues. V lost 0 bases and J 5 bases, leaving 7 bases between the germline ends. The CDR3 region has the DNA TGTGCCAGCAGCCAAGACGGACAGTATGGCTACACCTTC. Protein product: CASSQDGQYGYTF.

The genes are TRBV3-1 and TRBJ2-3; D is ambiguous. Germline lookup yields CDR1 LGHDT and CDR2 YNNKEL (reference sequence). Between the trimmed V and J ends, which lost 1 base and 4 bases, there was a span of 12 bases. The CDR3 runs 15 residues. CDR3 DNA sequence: TGTGCCAGCAGCCAAGGCCCCGCTCGGGCAGATACGCAGTATTTT. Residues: CASSQGPARADTQYF.

CDR3 amino acids: CASSFLAPNEQYF. CDR3 bases: TGTGCCAGCAGCTTTTTGGCGCCCAATGAGCAGTACTTC. The chain joins TRBV7-9 to TRBJ2-1; D is unresolved. The better agreement between TRBJ2-7 and the DNA end casts doubt on the J call. CDR3 size: 13 residues. In germline, CDR1 is SEHNR, CDR2 FQNEAQ (reference sequence).

The CDR3 DNA reads TGCGCCAGCAGCTCAACGACTTCCTACTACAATGAGCAGTTCTTC. Protein product: CASSSTTSYYNEQFF. The gene calls are TRBV5-1 and TRBJ2-1, with no clear D. Germline loops: CDR1 SGHRS, CDR2 YFSETQ. The ends were cut back, 3 bases at V and 3 bases at J, with 13 bases in the middle. CDR3 length equals 15 residues.

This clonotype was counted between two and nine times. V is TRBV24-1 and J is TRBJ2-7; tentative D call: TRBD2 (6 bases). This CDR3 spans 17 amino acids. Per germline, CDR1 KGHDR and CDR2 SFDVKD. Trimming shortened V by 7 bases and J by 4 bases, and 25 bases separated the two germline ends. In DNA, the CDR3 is TGTGCCACCAGGGGAGGAGAAGGTAAGGGGAGTTCGTACGAGCAGTACTTC. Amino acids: CATRGGEGKGSSYEQYF.

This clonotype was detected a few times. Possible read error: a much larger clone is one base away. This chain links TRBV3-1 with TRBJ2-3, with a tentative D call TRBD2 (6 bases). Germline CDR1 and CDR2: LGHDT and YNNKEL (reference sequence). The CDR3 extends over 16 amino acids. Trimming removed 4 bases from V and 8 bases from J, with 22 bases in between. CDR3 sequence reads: CASSPPASAAKGTQYF. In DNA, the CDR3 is TGTGCCAGCAGCCCCCCCGCTAGCGCGGCTAAGGGTACGCAGTATTTT.

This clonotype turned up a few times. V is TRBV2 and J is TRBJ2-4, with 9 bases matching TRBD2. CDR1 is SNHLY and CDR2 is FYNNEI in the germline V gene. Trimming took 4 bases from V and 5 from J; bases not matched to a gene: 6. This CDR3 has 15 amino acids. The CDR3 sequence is CASSVLAGAENIQYF. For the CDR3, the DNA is TGTGCCAGCAGTGTGTTAGCGGGGGCGGAAAACATTCAGTACTTC.

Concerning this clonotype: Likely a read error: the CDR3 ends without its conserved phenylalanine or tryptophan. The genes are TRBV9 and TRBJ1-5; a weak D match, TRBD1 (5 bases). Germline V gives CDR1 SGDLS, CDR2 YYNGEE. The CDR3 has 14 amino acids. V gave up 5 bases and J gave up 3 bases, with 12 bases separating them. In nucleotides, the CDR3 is TGTGCCAGCAGTAGGGACCAATACAATCAGCCCCAGCATGTT. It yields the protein CASSRDQYNQPQHV.